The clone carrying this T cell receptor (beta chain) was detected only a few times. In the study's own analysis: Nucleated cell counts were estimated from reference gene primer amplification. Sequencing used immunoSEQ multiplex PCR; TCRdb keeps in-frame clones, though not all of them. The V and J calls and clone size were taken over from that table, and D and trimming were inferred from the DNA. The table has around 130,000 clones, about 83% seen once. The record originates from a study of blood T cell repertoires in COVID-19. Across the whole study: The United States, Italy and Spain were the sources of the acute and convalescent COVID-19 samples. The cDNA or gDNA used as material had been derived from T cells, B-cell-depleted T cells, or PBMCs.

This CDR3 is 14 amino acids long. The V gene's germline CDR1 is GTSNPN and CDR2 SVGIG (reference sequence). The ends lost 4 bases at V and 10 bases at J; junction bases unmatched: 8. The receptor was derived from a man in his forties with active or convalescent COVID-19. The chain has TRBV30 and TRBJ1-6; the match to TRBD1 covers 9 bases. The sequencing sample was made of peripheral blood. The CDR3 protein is CAWTANRGQSPLHF. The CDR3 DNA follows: TGTGCCTGGACCGCTAACAGGGGGCAGTCACCCCTCCACTTT.